The 21 T cell receptor beta chains presented below share a single source sample, sequenced in a study of T cells after yellow fever vaccination. TCRdb used MiXCR to reprocess the 5' RACE reads, holding one entry per CDR3 protein. Of fewer than 650,000 distinct CDR3 sequences in the sample, around a fifth were seen once. Sequenced here: PBMCs, sampled more than 20 days after the first yellow fever vaccination. Receptors were obtained from a young man who received the YFV17D yellow fever vaccine.

This clonotype was recorded a few times. J is TRBJ2-2 and V is TRBV4-1; a weak D match, TRBD1 (6 bases). V lost 4 bases, J lost 4 bases, and 25 bases lay in between. CDR1 is MGHRA and CDR2 is YSYEKL in the germline V gene. This CDR3 has 19 residues. Written as DNA, the CDR3 is TGCGCCAGCAGCCCCCCCGGAGGTCGGCAGGGGCTTTCCACCGGGGAGCTGTTTTTT. It yields the protein CASSPPGGRQGLSTGELFF.

The chain carries TRBV28 and TRBJ2-1, with 8 positions matching TRBD2. Germline CDR1 is MDHEN and CDR2 is SYDVKM. The CDR3 covers 15 residues. The junction had 13 bases not matched to a gene; V was cut back by 7 bases and J by 8 bases. The CDR3 here is CASTFSSGEGDEQFF. The DNA of the CDR3 is TGTGCCAGCACCTTTAGTAGCGGGGAGGGCGATGAGCAGTTCTTC.

The chain joins TRBV18 to TRBJ2-5, with a tentative D call TRBD2 (5 bases). With 5 bases removed from V and 5 bases from J, the gap between germline ends came to 21 bases. Per the germline V gene, CDR1 is KGHSH and CDR2 is LQKENI. CDR3 length equals 16 residues. CDR3 residues: CASSSSGMRVRETQYF. CDR3 DNA sequence: TGTGCCAGCTCATCTTCCGGGATGCGGGTCCGGGAGACCCAGTACTTC.

The chain has TRBV7-2 and TRBJ2-3, with D perhaps TRBD2 (5 bases). The CDR3 loop spans 14 amino acids. The V end was cut by 5 bases, the J end by 8 bases, with 17 bases between. Germline CDR1 and CDR2: SGHTA and FQGNSA. The CDR3 region has the DNA TGTGCCAGCAGCGCACTAGGGCCGGGTAGTACGCAGTATTTT. Its protein is CASSALGPGSTQYF.

The chain carries TRBV6-1 and TRBJ1-1, with unresolved D. The CDR3 loop spans 13 amino acids. Trimming took off 5 bases at V and 1 base at J, with 8 bases between the two ends. Germline lookup yields CDR1 MNHNS and CDR2 SASEGT. This chain's CDR3 is CASSPIANTEAFF. For the CDR3, the DNA is TGTGCCAGCAGTCCAATAGCGAACACTGAAGCTTTCTTT.

The chain employs TRBV4-3 and TRBJ2-2; 12 bases fit TRBD1. The V gene's germline CDR1 is LGHNA and CDR2 YSLEER. Trimming removed 2 bases from V and 4 bases from J; junction bases left unmatched: 8. This CDR3 spans 18 amino acids. CDR3 sequence: CASSQSLGTGGSTGELFF. In DNA, the CDR3 is TGCGCCAGCAGCCAATCCTTGGGGACAGGGGGCTCCACCGGGGAGCTGTTTTTT.

V gene TRBV5-6 combines with J gene TRBJ1-2; D perhaps matches TRBD1 (5 bases). Trimming stripped 1 base from V and 7 bases from J, with 17 bases between. The CDR3 is made up of 15 amino acids. From germline, CDR1 is SGHDT and CDR2 YYEEEE. CDR3 amino acids: CASSLRHPQTGGYTF. The DNA of the CDR3 is TGTGCCAGCAGCTTGCGACATCCCCAAACAGGTGGCTACACCTTC.

This clonotype was seen a single time. The V gene is TRBV4-1, the J gene TRBJ1-5; D gene uncertain. Germline assignment: CDR1 MGHRA and CDR2 YSYEKL. V lost 1 base and J 5 bases, leaving 9 bases between the germline ends. The CDR3 consists of 14 residues. CDR3 coding DNA: TGCGCCAGCAGCCAAGTCCCAGCCTATCAGCCCCAGCATTTT. Translated, it gives CASSQVPAYQPQHF.

V and J are TRBV10-3 and TRBJ1-1; 7 bases align to TRBD1. The CDR3 length is 16 residues. Germline-derived CDR1 and CDR2 are ENHRY and SYGVKD. V trimming: 5 bases; J trimming: 5 bases; junction bases outside the gene matches: 14. As DNA, the CDR3 is TGTGCCATCAGTTTATCGACAGGGCGGTCGGGGACTGAAGCTTTCTTT. Residues: CAISLSTGRSGTEAFF.

The CDR3 protein is CASSAGLAGVVKETQYF. In DNA, the CDR3 is TGTGCCAGCAGCGCGGGACTAGCGGGGGTCGTGAAAGAGACCCAGTACTTC. The chain combines TRBV9 with TRBJ2-5, with 14 bases lining up with TRBD2. Germline CDR1 SGDLS, CDR2 YYNGEE. The CDR3 extends over 17 amino acids. V lost 3 bases, J lost 3 bases, and 7 bases stayed unmatched.

The chain combines TRBV6-2 or TRBV6-3 with TRBJ1-2, with D maybe TRBD1 (5 bases). In germline, CDR1 is MNHEY, CDR2 SVGEGT. Trimming removed 10 bases from V and 8 bases from J, with 17 bases in between. CDR3 size: 12 residues. The CDR3, as DNA: TGTGCCATCGACGGTCAACGGGGCGGCTACACCTTC. It yields the protein CAIDGQRGGYTF.

Only a few counts were recorded for this clonotype. The genes are TRBV6-2 or TRBV6-3 and TRBJ2-3; 7 positions match TRBD2. Germline trimming cut 1 base from V and 0 bases from J; bases unmatched to any gene: 4. Germline V gene data show CDR1 as MNHEY and CDR2 as SVGEGT. CDR3 length: 16 amino acids. The CDR3 here is CASSYFSGTSTDTQYF. CDR3 coding DNA: TGTGCCAGCAGTTACTTCAGCGGGACTAGCACAGATACGCAGTATTTT.

The genes are TRBV12-3 or TRBV12-4 and TRBJ1-2; no reliable D call. This CDR3 region has 12 residues. Trimming shortened V by 2 bases and J by 8 bases, and 9 bases separated the two germline ends. DNA for the CDR3: TGTGCCAGCAGTTTATTAAACGGAGGCTACACCTTC. Its translation: CASSLLNGGYTF.

In its sample, this clonotype was seen many times. The chain carries TRBV12-3 or TRBV12-4 and TRBJ2-7; D is perhaps TRBD1 (6 bases). The V gene lost 5 bases and the J gene lost 2 bases, with 10 bases spanning the gap. CDR3 length: 13 residues. The CDR3 bases are TGTGCCAGCAGTACAGGGCAGACCTACGAGCAGTACTTC. As protein: CASSTGQTYEQYF.

In its sample, this clonotype was seen a few times. The chain links TRBV7-2 to TRBJ1-6, with D perhaps matching TRBD1 (6 bases). Trimming removed 4 bases at V and 10 bases at J, with 17 bases between. Germline loops: CDR1 SGHTA, CDR2 FQGNSA. The CDR3 loop spans 15 amino acids. The CDR3 sequence: CASSSNYRAGSPLHF. CDR3 DNA: TGTGCCAGCAGCTCTAATTACAGGGCGGGGTCACCCCTCCACTTT. The entire variable domain, with the rest obtained from reference TRBV7-2 and TRBJ1-6, is as follows: GAGVSQSPSNKVTEKGKDVELRCDPISGHTALYWYRQSLGQGLEFLIYFQGNSAPDKSGLPSDRFSAERTGGSVSTLTIQRTQQEDSAVYLCASSSNYRAGSPLHFGNGTRLTVT.

V gene TRBV4-1 combines with J gene TRBJ2-6; D gene uncertain. V lost 3 bases, J lost 3 bases, and 15 bases lay in between. CDR3 size: 17 residues. CDR1 and CDR2 (germline): MGHRA, YSYEKL. The CDR3 sequence: CASSHLESPFGANVLTF. The CDR3 DNA reads as TGCGCCAGCAGCCATCTCGAATCTCCCTTTGGGGCCAACGTCCTGACTTTC.

This clonotype was counted a few times. This chain uses TRBV3-1 with TRBJ2-3; perhaps TRBD2 as D (6 bases). Looked up from germline, CDR1 is LGHDT and CDR2 is YNNKEL (reference sequence). The CDR3 extends over 16 amino acids. Trimming cost V 1 base and J 6 bases, with 17 bases left between them. The DNA of the CDR3 is TGTGCCAGCAGCCAAGGGGCTGCCTCGAGCGGGGATACGCAGTATTTT. It is translated as CASSQGAASSGDTQYF.

This clonotype was detected a few times. V is TRBV4-1 and J is TRBJ2-5; tentative D call: TRBD1 (5 bases). The CDR3 contains 13 residues. Trimming stripped 3 bases from V and 4 bases from J, with 9 bases between. Germline loops: CDR1 MGHRA, CDR2 YSYEKL. CDR3 in DNA: TGCGCCAGCAGCCATGCAGGGCCAGAGACCCAGTACTTC. This encodes CASSHAGPETQYF.

V and J are TRBV12-3 or TRBV12-4 and TRBJ1-5, with 8 positions matching TRBD1. This CDR3 has 13 amino acids. V trimming: 7 bases; J trimming: 7 bases; junction bases outside the gene matches: 6. CDR3 protein: CASIGQGGQPQHF. The CDR3 nucleotides read TGTGCCAGCATCGGACAGGGAGGGCAGCCCCAGCATTTT.

V gene TRBV18 combines with J gene TRBJ1-2; no reliable D call. The CDR3 has 14 residues. Germline V lookup: CDR1 KGHSH, CDR2 LQKENI. V was cut by 0 bases and J by 2 bases, with 7 bases left in between. For the CDR3, the DNA is TGTGCCAGCTCACCACCGCTAGGGAACTATGGCTACACCTTC. Its translation is CASSPPLGNYGYTF.

This chain links TRBV5-4 with TRBJ2-7; D perhaps matches TRBD1 (6 bases). The ends were cut back, 9 bases at V and 3 bases at J, with 22 bases in the middle. Germline V lookup: CDR1 SGHNT, CDR2 YYREEE (reference sequence). The CDR3 is 15 residues long. This CDR3 is CATSIQGSFYYEQYF. In DNA form, the CDR3 reads TGTGCCACTTCAATCCAGGGGTCCTTCTACTACGAGCAGTACTTC.